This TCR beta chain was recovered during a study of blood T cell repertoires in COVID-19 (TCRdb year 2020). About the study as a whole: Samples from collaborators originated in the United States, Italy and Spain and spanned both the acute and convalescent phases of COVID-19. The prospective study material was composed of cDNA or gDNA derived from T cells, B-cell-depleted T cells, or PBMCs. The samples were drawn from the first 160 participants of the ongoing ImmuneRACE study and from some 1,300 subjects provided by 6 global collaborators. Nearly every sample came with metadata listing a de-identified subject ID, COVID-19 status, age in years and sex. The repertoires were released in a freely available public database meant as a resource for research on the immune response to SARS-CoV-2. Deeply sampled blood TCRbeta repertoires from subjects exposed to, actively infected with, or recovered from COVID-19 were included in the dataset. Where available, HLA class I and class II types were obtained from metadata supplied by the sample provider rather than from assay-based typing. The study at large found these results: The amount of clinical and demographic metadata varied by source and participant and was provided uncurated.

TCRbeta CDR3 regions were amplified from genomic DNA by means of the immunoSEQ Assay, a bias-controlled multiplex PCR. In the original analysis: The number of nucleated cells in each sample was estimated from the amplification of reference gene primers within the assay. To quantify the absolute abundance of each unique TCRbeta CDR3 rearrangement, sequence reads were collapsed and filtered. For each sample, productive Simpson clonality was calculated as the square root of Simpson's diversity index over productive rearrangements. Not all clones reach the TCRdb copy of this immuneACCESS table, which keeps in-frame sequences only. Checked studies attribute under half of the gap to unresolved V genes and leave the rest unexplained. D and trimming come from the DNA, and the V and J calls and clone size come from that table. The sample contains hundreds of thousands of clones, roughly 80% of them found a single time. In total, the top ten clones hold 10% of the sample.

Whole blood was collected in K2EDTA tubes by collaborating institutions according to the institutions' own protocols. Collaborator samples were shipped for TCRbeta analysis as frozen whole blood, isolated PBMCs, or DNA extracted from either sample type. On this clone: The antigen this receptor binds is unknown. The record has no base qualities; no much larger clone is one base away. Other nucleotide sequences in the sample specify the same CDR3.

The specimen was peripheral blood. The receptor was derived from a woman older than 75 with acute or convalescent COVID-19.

CDR3 sequence: CASSIQGVTDTQYF. The nucleotide sequence is given as TGTGCCAGTAGTATTCAGGGGGTGACAGATACGCAGTATTTT. The receptor chain draws on TRBV19 and TRBJ2-3, with 7 middle bases fitting TRBD1. Taken from the germline V gene (reference sequence), the CDR1 and CDR2 loops are LNHDA and SQIVND. V is trimmed back by 3 bases and J by 3 bases, and the junction contains 3 bases that no gene match accounts for. From the cysteine up to the phenylalanine, the CDR3 has a length of 14 residues. The retained sequence is limited to the CDR3, 42 bases, with the frame set at the first base.